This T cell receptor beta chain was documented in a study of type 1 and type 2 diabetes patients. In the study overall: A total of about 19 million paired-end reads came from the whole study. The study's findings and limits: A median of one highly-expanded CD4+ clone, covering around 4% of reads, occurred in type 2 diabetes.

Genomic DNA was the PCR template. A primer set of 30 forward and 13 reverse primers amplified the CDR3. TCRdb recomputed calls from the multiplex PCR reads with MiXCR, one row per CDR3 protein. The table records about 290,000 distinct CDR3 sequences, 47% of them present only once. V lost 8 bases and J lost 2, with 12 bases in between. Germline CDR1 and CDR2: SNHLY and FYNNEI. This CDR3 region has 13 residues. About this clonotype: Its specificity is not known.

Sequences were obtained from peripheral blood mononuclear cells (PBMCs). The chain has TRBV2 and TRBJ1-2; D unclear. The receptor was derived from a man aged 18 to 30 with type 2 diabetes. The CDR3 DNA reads TGTGCCAGCGGACGAGGAGGGAACTATGGCTACACCTTC. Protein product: CASGRGGNYGYTF.